This TCR beta chain was recovered during a study of T cells in localized non-small cell lung cancer. Study results and caveats: Sequencing was limited to one tumor region, leaving the possibility of heterogeneity open. Longer overall survival accompanied higher blood T cell density. When the top 100 tumor clones were examined, a median about 60 of them also appeared in the adjacent lung, which was paired and uninvolved. Measurement of T cell clonality placed uninvolved adjacent lung highest, above the level in tumor.

The data were produced by immunoSEQ multiplex PCR, yet TCRdb's version contains in-frame clones alone and is incomplete. This sample has just over 20,000 clones, with approximately 84% found just once. With regard to this clone: Its antigen is currently unknown.

The ends were cut back, 2 bases at V and 5 bases at J, with 2 bases in the middle. Germline-derived CDR1 and CDR2 are MNHNS and SASEGT. The CDR3 runs 11 residues. Sequences were derived from peripheral blood, sampled before any cancer treatment. This TCR was recovered from a man aged 40 to 75 with stage I lung adenocarcinoma. The chain joins TRBV6-1 to TRBJ2-3, with D uncertain. CDR3 amino acids: CASSEKDTQYF. The DNA of the CDR3 is TGTGCCAGCAGTGAAAAAGATACGCAGTATTTT.